The TCR beta chain described here comes from a study of cytomegalovirus exposure and HLA in healthy donors. Study-level results: Highly shared variants forming one cluster were likely a sequencing artifact.

Trimming took 6 bases from V and 5 from J; bases not matched to a gene: 5. CDR1 is WNHNN, CDR2 SYGVQD, per germline (reference sequence). The CDR3 length is 14 residues. This clone has just one count. Antigen: not known. PCR amplification relied on 60 Vbeta primers (plus 13 Jbeta primers). The data were produced by immunoSEQ multiplex PCR, yet TCRdb's version contains in-frame clones alone and is incomplete. The sample shows about 100,000 clones, about 80% of them seen only once. This sequence joins TRBV10-1 and TRBJ1-5, with 9 bases fitting TRBD1. Sequencing was carried out using PBMCs. The source is an older woman in good health and CMV-seronegative. The CDR3 DNA sequence: TGCGCCAGCAGGCGGGACAGGGTTGATCAGCCCCAGCATTTT. Translated: CASRRDRVDQPQHF.